This T cell receptor beta chain was profiled in a study of blood T cell repertoires in COVID-19. Study context: The cDNA or gDNA used as material had been derived from T cells, B-cell-depleted T cells, or PBMCs.

Assay used: immunoSEQ multiplex PCR; TCRdb lists only in-frame clones, some missing. The sample has 180,000 or so clones, about four fifths seen once. Trimming removed 2 bases at V and 2 bases at J, with 3 bases between. CDR3 length: 13 residues. Germline CDR1 is MDHEN and CDR2 is SYDVKM. This clone has more than one count but fewer than ten. This TCR derives from a woman in her thirties or forties with COVID-19, enrolled during active disease. Sequenced input: peripheral blood. The chain links TRBV28 to TRBJ2-2; no reliable D call. CDR3 protein: CASSLGNTGELFF. The CDR3 nucleotides are TGTGCCAGCAGTTTAGGCAACACCGGGGAGCTGTTTTTT.